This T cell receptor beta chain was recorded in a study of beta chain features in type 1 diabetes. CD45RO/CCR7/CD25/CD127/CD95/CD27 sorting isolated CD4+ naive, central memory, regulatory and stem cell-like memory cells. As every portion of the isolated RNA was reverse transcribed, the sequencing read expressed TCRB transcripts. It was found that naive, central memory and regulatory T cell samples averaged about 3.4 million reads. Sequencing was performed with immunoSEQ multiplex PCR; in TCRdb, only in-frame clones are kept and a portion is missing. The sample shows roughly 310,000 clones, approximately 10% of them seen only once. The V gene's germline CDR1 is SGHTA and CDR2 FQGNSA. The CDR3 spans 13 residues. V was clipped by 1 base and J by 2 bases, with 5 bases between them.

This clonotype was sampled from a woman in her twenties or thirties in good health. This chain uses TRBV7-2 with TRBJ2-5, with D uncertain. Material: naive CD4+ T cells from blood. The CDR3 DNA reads TGTGCCAGCAGCTTAGTCTATCAAGAGACCCAGTACTTC. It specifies CASSLVYQETQYF.